The 21 T cell receptor beta chains reported below all come from one sample, sequenced in a study of T cell responses to AZD1222 COVID-19 vaccine. Some clones are missing from TCRdb's copy, which holds only in-frame ones; the method was immunoSEQ multiplex PCR. The table lists more than 35,000 clones, 83% of them singletons. The sequences come from peripheral blood, collected on day 0 of AZD1222 vaccination. Receptor source: an adult in good health.

The rearrangement links TRBV6-5 to TRBJ1-3; no definite D call. The CDR3 is 12 residues long. The V end lost 8 bases, the J end lost 4 bases, and 9 bases lay between the germline ends. CDR1 is MNHEY and CDR2 is SVGAGI in the germline V gene. The CDR3 nucleotides read TGTGCCAGCTTATCTAGGGGAAACACCATATATTTT. It is translated as CASLSRGNTIYF.

The chain carries TRBV7-8 and TRBJ1-1; D is perhaps TRBD1 (6 bases). The CDR3 has 16 amino acids. V lost 1 base to trimming and J lost 5 bases, with 17 bases between them. Germline CDR1 SGHVS, CDR2 FQNEAQ. The CDR3 spells CASSLEGGLTVTEAFF. The CDR3 bases are TGTGCCAGCAGCTTAGAAGGGGGGCTCACAGTGACTGAAGCTTTCTTT.

The V and J genes are TRBV6-5 and TRBJ2-7; 11 bases are a match to TRBD2. The CDR3 extends over 15 amino acids. V was clipped by 6 bases and J by 3 bases; unmatched bases: 7. Germline V gene lookup returns CDR1 MNHEY and CDR2 SVGAGI. The CDR3 sequence is CASRDPTSGGYEQYF. CDR3 coding DNA: TGTGCCAGCAGGGACCCCACTAGCGGGGGCTACGAGCAGTACTTC.

J is TRBJ2-3 and V is TRBV30; 7 nucleotides align to TRBD2. The CDR3 contains 15 residues. V lost 0 bases, J lost 6 bases, and 9 bases stayed unmatched. Germline loops: CDR1 GTSNPN, CDR2 SVGIG (reference sequence). The CDR3 bases are TGTGCCTGGAGTGTCCGGCCCGGGGGGTTCGATACGCAGTATTTT. This codes for CAWSVRPGGFDTQYF.

The chain carries TRBV19 and TRBJ1-1; D is perhaps TRBD1 (6 bases). CDR3 length: 13 residues. Trimming pared 7 bases from V and 1 base from J, leaving 10 bases between. CDR1 and CDR2 from the germline V gene are LNHDA and SQIVND (reference sequence). DNA of the CDR3: TGTGCCAGTATTAGGGGGGGGAACACTGAAGCTTTCTTT. Translating it yields CASIRGGNTEAFF.

This chain joins TRBV11-2 and TRBJ2-7, with unresolved D. The CDR3 loop spans 13 amino acids. Trimming took off 1 base at V and 1 base at J, with 5 bases between the two ends. The V gene's germline CDR1 is SGHAT and CDR2 FQNNGV. CDR3: CASSLAGSYEQYF. CDR3 coding DNA: TGTGCCAGCAGCTTAGCTGGATCCTACGAGCAGTACTTC.

The J gene is TRBJ2-3, the V gene TRBV30, with D perhaps assigned TRBD1 or TRBD2 (5 bases each). This CDR3 comprises 15 residues. Trimming pared 2 bases from V and 2 bases from J, leaving 14 bases between. From germline, CDR1 is GTSNPN and CDR2 SVGIG (reference sequence). For the CDR3, the DNA is TGTGCCTGGAGTCCCGGGACGTTGGCCACAGATACGCAGTATTTT. It codes for CAWSPGTLATDTQYF.

V and J are TRBV28 and TRBJ1-2; the D gene is possibly TRBD1 (5 bases). There are 12 residues in the CDR3. Germline V gene data show CDR1 as MDHEN and CDR2 as SYDVKM. V lost 8 bases and J 6 bases, leaving 13 bases between the germline ends. CDR3 amino acids: CASERQQNGYTF. DNA for the CDR3: TGTGCCAGCGAACGACAGCAGAATGGCTACACCTTC.

J is TRBJ2-1 and V is TRBV6-5; D assignment may be TRBD1 or TRBD2 (5 bases each). V lost 6 bases and J lost 0, with 12 bases in between. The CDR3 covers 15 residues. CDR1 is MNHEY and CDR2 is SVGAGI in the germline V gene. The CDR3 loop is CASRPFGTSYNEQFF. In DNA, the CDR3 is TGTGCCAGCAGACCATTCGGGACCTCCTACAATGAGCAGTTCTTC.

The rearrangement joins TRBV4-1 to TRBJ2-7; TRBD2 agrees at 8 bases. Per germline, CDR1 MGHRA and CDR2 YSYEKL. The CDR3 is 15 residues long. The ends lost 2 bases at V and 2 bases at J; junction bases unmatched: 5. The CDR3 protein is CASSQTSGYAYEQYF. The CDR3 nucleotides are TGCGCCAGCAGCCAAACTAGCGGATATGCCTACGAGCAGTACTTC.

This rearrangement joins TRBV6-5 to TRBJ2-7; 12 bases match TRBD1. V dropped 6 bases and J dropped 5; count of bases not matched to a gene: 8. The length of the CDR3 is 15 residues. Germline values: CDR1 MNHEY, CDR2 SVGAGI. The CDR3 region is CASRSSGTGGDEQYF. As DNA, the CDR3 is TGTGCCAGCAGGTCCTCCGGGACAGGGGGCGACGAGCAGTACTTC.

V is TRBV2 and J is TRBJ2-2; D gene uncertain. This CDR3 is 15 amino acids long. Germline V lookup: CDR1 SNHLY, CDR2 FYNNEI. Trimming left V 2 bases short and J 7 bases short, with 14 bases between. The CDR3 nucleotides are TGTGCCAGCAGTGAAACGACAAAAGGCGGCGGGGAGCTGTTTTTT. It codes for CASSETTKGGGELFF. Complete variable domain (other parts from reference TRBV2 and TRBJ2-2): EPEVTQTPSHQVTQMGQEVILRCVPISNHLYFYWYRQILGQKVEFLVSFYNNEISEKSEIFDDQFSVERPDGSNFTLKIRSTKLEDSAMYFCASSETTKGGGELFFGEGSRLTVL.

This chain connects TRBV2 to TRBJ1-4; possible D gene TRBD1, 6 bases. CDR3 size: 16 residues. V lost 3 bases, J lost 0 bases, and 11 bases lay in between. CDR1 SNHLY and CDR2 FYNNEI come from the germline V gene. CDR3 DNA sequence: TGTGCCAGCAGTGATAGGACAGCATCAACTAATGAAAAACTGTTTTTT. Encoded protein: CASSDRTASTNEKLFF.

The CDR3: CASKYGYSGRSGNTIYF. The CDR3 region has the DNA TGTGCCAGCAAGTACGGGTACAGCGGTCGCTCTGGAAACACCATATATTTT. V gene TRBV28 combines with J gene TRBJ1-3; no reliable D call. V was clipped by 7 bases and J by 0 bases, with 19 bases between them. The CDR3 spans 17 residues. Germline V lookup: CDR1 MDHEN, CDR2 SYDVKM.

This chain uses TRBV29-1 with TRBJ2-7; D is uncertain. Deletions cut 5 bases from V and 0 bases from J, with 5 bases between. From germline, CDR1 is SQVTM and CDR2 ANQGSEA. The CDR3 runs 11 residues. The CDR3 protein is CSVTDSYEQYF. The CDR3 nucleotides read TGCAGCGTTACGGACTCCTACGAGCAGTACTTC.

The genes are TRBV5-1 and TRBJ2-7; D is undetermined. Germline CDR1 reads SGHRS; CDR2 reads YFSETQ. CDR3 length equals 13 residues. Trimming cost V 2 bases and J 3 bases, with 9 bases left between them. The CDR3 DNA reads TGCGCCAGCAGCTTTACATGGGACTACGAGCAGTACTTC. Amino acid sequence: CASSFTWDYEQYF.

CDR3 nucleotide sequence: TGTGCCAGCAGTACAGGGGGCGAGCAGTTCTTC. It is translated as CASSTGGEQFF. The gene calls are TRBV2 and TRBJ2-1; 9 nucleotides line up with TRBD1. CDR1 is SNHLY, CDR2 FYNNEI, per germline. The junction had 0 bases not matched to a gene; V was cut back by 5 bases and J by 10 bases. CDR3 length equals 11 residues.

Only one count was recorded for this clone. The V call is TRBV27, the J call TRBJ2-2; D is ambiguous. Trimming took 2 bases from V and 0 from J, leaving 1 base between them. This CDR3 region has 13 residues. Germline V gene sequence: CDR1 MNHEY, CDR2 SMNVEV (reference sequence). The chain's CDR3 is CASSLANTGELFF. In DNA, the CDR3 is TGTGCCAGCAGTTTAGCGAACACCGGGGAGCTGTTTTTT.

This chain connects TRBV24-1 to TRBJ2-2; D uncertain. The length of the CDR3 is 15 residues. The ends were cut back, 6 bases at V and 0 bases at J, with 10 bases in the middle. The V gene's germline CDR1 is KGHDR and CDR2 SFDVKD. The CDR3 loop is CATSKGRPNTGELFF. CDR3 sequence (DNA): TGTGCCACCAGTAAGGGCCGCCCGAACACCGGGGAGCTGTTTTTT.

The chain employs TRBV5-5 and TRBJ1-4, with D possibly matching TRBD1 (6 bases). This CDR3 region has 15 residues. The germline CDR1 and CDR2 sequences are SGHKS and YYEKEE (reference sequence). The V end lost 0 bases, the J end lost 5 bases, and 11 bases lay between the germline ends. CDR3 residues: CASSLEYRENEKLFF. The CDR3 region has the DNA TGTGCCAGCAGCTTGGAGTACAGGGAGAATGAAAAACTGTTTTTT.

The chain has TRBV7-2 and TRBJ2-3, with 7 bases fitting TRBD1. Germline lookup yields CDR1 SGHTA and CDR2 FQGNSA. V trimming: 3 bases; J trimming: 0 bases; junction bases outside the gene matches: 12. CDR3 length: 18 amino acids. The CDR3, as DNA: TGTGCCAGCAGCTTCCGATCGACAGGGATTGAAAGCACAGATACGCAGTATTTT. Its protein product is CASSFRSTGIESTDTQYF.